A single sample gave rise to the 28 T cell receptor beta chains below, sequenced in a study of regulatory T cells in long-lasting Graves disease (dated by TCRdb to the early 2020s). The label giving this sample's time point can be read as: newly diagnosed GD, antithyroid drugs for less than 3 months. For both TCR sequencing and RNA sequencing, RNA was extracted from PBMCs in TRIzol. Library creation used multiplex PCR. The instrument given in TCRdb is Illumina HiSeq 4000. CDR3 regions were amplified by Arm-PCR with iRepertoire HTBI primers to construct TCR beta libraries. The raw public reads went through TCRdb reprocessing: fastp at Q25, MiXCR clone calling, in-frame beta chains kept. Rows are unified per CDR3 protein, each entry keeping the most common DNA and genes. Here the sample has over 500,000 distinct CDR3 sequences; about 15% occur a single time. The ten largest clones take up more than 10% of the sample.

The sample was also reused in another study, on T cells in Graves' hyperthyroidism and ophthalmopathy.

The sequencing here drew on peripheral blood mononuclear cells (PBMCs), taken at new diagnosis, from a patient treated with antithyroid drugs. The receptors shown here come from a young man with Graves disease. Donor details come from another sample of the same person, matched by shared clones.

The sample holds many counts of this clonotype. This chain links TRBV12-3 or TRBV12-4 with TRBJ2-7; no reliable D call. The CDR3 is 11 residues long. Trimming pared 3 bases from V and 6 bases from J, leaving 6 bases between. CDR3: CASSFKSEQYF. The CDR3 DNA reads as TGTGCCAGCAGTTTTAAAAGCGAGCAGTACTTC.

The sample holds a few counts of this clonotype. The gene calls are TRBV12-5 and TRBJ1-5; 7 bases are a match to TRBD1. CDR3 length: 15 amino acids. Unmatched junction bases numbered 2, after V lost 1 base and J lost 2 bases. In germline, CDR1 is LGHNT, CDR2 FRNRAP. CDR3 sequence reads: CASGLGQGGNQPQHF. The CDR3 DNA reads as TGTGCTAGTGGTTTGGGACAGGGTGGCAATCAGCCCCAGCATTTT.

The sample holds one count of this clonotype. A much larger clone is a single base away; this may be a read error. The V call is TRBV6-1, the J call TRBJ2-1, with 7 bases identical to TRBD1. The trim removed 6 bases at V and 0 bases at J, leaving 11 bases unmatched. Germline loops: CDR1 MNHNS, CDR2 SASEGT. The CDR3 runs to 17 residues. The CDR3 loop reads CASSDRDVFISYNEQFF. DNA of the CDR3: TGTGCCAGCAGCGACAGGGACGTATTCATCTCCTACAATGAGCAGTTCTTC.

This clonotype was counted ten times or more. The gene calls are TRBV6-1 and TRBJ2-1; the D gene is possibly TRBD1 (5 bases). V lost 6 bases and J 3 bases, leaving 15 bases between the germline ends. From germline, CDR1 is MNHNS and CDR2 SASEGT. The CDR3 consists of 15 residues. This CDR3 reads CASSRAQGIYNEQFF. In DNA form, the CDR3 reads TGTGCCAGCAGCCGGGCCCAGGGAATCTACAATGAGCAGTTCTTC.

Only a few counts were recorded for this clonotype. V gene TRBV7-9 combines with J gene TRBJ2-7; D may be TRBD2 (5 bases). V lost 1 base and J lost 4, with 14 bases in between. The germline gives CDR1 SEHNR, CDR2 FQNEAQ (reference sequence). CDR3 length: 15 residues. CDR3 sequence reads: CASSLDPSGTYEQYF. The CDR3 DNA reads TGTGCCAGCAGCTTAGACCCGAGCGGCACGTACGAGCAGTACTTC.

This clonotype was detected a few times. The chain links TRBV30 to TRBJ1-4, with 7 bases lining up with TRBD1. J lost 8 bases, V lost 1 base, and 1 base had no gene match. Germline CDR1 GTSNPN, CDR2 SVGIG (reference sequence). There are 12 residues in the CDR3. The CDR3 DNA is TGTGCCTGGAGTGACAGGGGCGAAAAACTGTTTTTT. Translated, it gives CAWSDRGEKLFF.

This clonotype was found a few times. The rearrangement joins TRBV6-1 to TRBJ2-5; D remains ambiguous. This CDR3 has 12 residues. Germline V gene data show CDR1 as MNHNS and CDR2 as SASEGT. Trimming stripped 3 bases from V and 4 bases from J, with 6 bases between. The CDR3 DNA reads as TGTGCCAGCAGTGACAGGCGAGAGACCCAGTACTTC. Its translation: CASSDRRETQYF.

This clonotype has a count of ten or more. The chain links TRBV7-8 to TRBJ2-7; the D gene is possibly TRBD1 (5 bases). With 5 bases removed from V and 8 bases from J, the gap between germline ends came to 19 bases. CDR3 size: 14 residues. Germline CDR1 and CDR2: SGHVS and FQNEAQ. The CDR3 nucleotides are TGTGCCAGCAGCATCGGACACGGACCTTACCAGCAGTACTTC. Translation gives CASSIGHGPYQQYF.

The sample holds many counts of this clonotype. The chain has TRBV28 and TRBJ2-2; no reliable D call. The germline V gene has CDR1 MDHEN and CDR2 SYDVKM. This CDR3 has 13 residues. Deletions cut 4 bases from V and 4 bases from J, with 7 bases between. The CDR3 DNA follows: TGTGCCAGCAGTTCGGCGCCCACCGGGGAGCTGTTTTTT. Its protein product is CASSSAPTGELFF.

The chain joins TRBV29-1 to TRBJ1-1; D is unclear. Per the germline V gene, CDR1 is SQVTM and CDR2 is ANQGSEA. CDR3 length: 12 residues. CDR3 protein: CSDNSQRTEAFF. The CDR3 region has the DNA TGCAGTGATAACTCTCAACGCACTGAAGCTTTCTTT.

In this sample, this clonotype turned up a few times. The chain joins TRBV2 to TRBJ2-2; no clear D. V lost 1 base, J lost 6 bases, and 3 bases lay in between. The germline CDR1 and CDR2 sequences are SNHLY and FYNNEI. This CDR3 is 12 amino acids long. The CDR3 DNA sequence: TGTGCCAGCAGTGAAGTATCCGGGGAGCTGTTTTTT. This gives the protein CASSEVSGELFF.

This clonotype was observed a few times. A much more abundant neighbour one base away suggests this may be a read error. The chain links TRBV6-2 or TRBV6-3 to TRBJ2-1; D gene ambiguous. The length of the CDR3 is 14 residues. V lost 6 bases, J lost 5 bases, and 14 bases lay in between. Germline loops: CDR1 MNHEY, CDR2 SVGEGT. CDR3 sequence: CASRDEAENNEQFF. CDR3 nucleotides: TGTGCCAGCAGGGACGAGGCAGAGAACAATGAGCAGTTCTTC.

The rearrangement uses TRBV19 and TRBJ2-7; 7 nucleotides match TRBD2. With 10 bases clipped from V and 5 bases from J, the junction kept 8 bases outside the gene matches. CDR3 length: 12 amino acids. Germline V lookup: CDR1 LNHDA, CDR2 SQIVND (reference sequence). As DNA, the CDR3 is TGTGCCACCAGGACTAGTTCGCACGAGCAGTACTTC. Translation gives CATRTSSHEQYF.

This clonotype came up many times. This rearrangement joins TRBV19 to TRBJ2-1, with 8 bases that match TRBD2. The CDR3 sequence is 16 residues long. The V gene end was trimmed by 3 bases and the J gene end by 4 bases; junction bases not matched to a gene: 8. The V gene's germline CDR1 is LNHDA and CDR2 SQIVND (reference sequence). The CDR3 nucleotides are TGTGCCAGTAGTATGTCTAGCGGGTCCAAATACAATGAGCAGTTCTTC. The encoded protein is CASSMSSGSKYNEQFF.

This clonotype was seen only a few times. This chain connects TRBV7-9 to TRBJ1-4, with a tentative D call TRBD1 (5 bases). The ends were cut back, 5 bases at V and 0 bases at J, with 10 bases in the middle. CDR3 size: 15 residues. The germline CDR1 and CDR2 sequences are SEHNR and FQNEAQ (reference sequence). The CDR3 here is CASSADSATNEKLFF. CDR3 bases: TGTGCCAGCAGCGCAGACAGTGCAACTAATGAAAAACTGTTTTTT.

Worth noting for this clonotype: An end of the junction does not agree with germline; a read error may underlie this. The CDR3 DNA reads TGTGCCTGGAGTGGGGGGTTGACGAACACCGGGGGGCTGTTTTTT. Translating it yields CAWSGGLTNTGGLFF. This chain joins TRBV30 and TRBJ2-2; TRBD2 is a possible D gene (6 bases). The CDR3 totals 15 residues. Germline CDR1 and CDR2: GTSNPN and SVGIG (reference sequence). Filled out from reference TRBV30 and TRBJ2-2, the complete variable domain reads SQTIHQWPATLVQPVGSPLSLECTVEGTSNPNLYWYRQAAGRGLQLLFYSVGIGQISSEVPQNLSASRPQDRQFILSSKKLLLSDSGFYLCAWSGGLTNTGGLFFGEGSRLTVL.

This clonotype has only a few counts. The V and J genes are TRBV7-3 and TRBJ2-1, with D possibly matching TRBD2 (6 bases). V was shortened by 1 base and J by 6 bases, with 16 bases between the two germline ends. Per the germline V gene, CDR1 is SGHTA and CDR2 is FQGTGA. The CDR3 totals 16 residues. Written as DNA, the CDR3 is TGTGCCAGCAGCTTAAATCCGGGAGCGAACCCCAATGAGCAGTTCTTC. This codes for CASSLNPGANPNEQFF.

In its sample, this clonotype was seen a few times. This chain connects TRBV10-2 to TRBJ2-3; D may correspond to TRBD1 or TRBD2 (5 bases each). CDR1 WSHSY and CDR2 SAAADI come from the germline V gene. Trimming pared 10 bases from V and 6 bases from J, leaving 17 bases between. There are 13 residues in the CDR3. CDR3 coding DNA: TGCGCCACTGGGACCCGGAGGACGGATACGCAGTATTTT. This sequence encodes CATGTRRTDTQYF.

There are a few counts of this clonotype. This chain joins TRBV19 and TRBJ1-1, with D perhaps TRBD1 (6 bases). V lost 5 bases and J lost 0, with 13 bases in between. The germline V gene encodes CDR1 LNHDA and CDR2 SQIVND (reference sequence). The length of the CDR3 is 15 residues. DNA for the CDR3: TGTGCCAGTAGTCTACTGGACAGAATGAACACTGAAGCTTTCTTT. Its translation: CASSLLDRMNTEAFF. Complete variable domain (other parts from reference TRBV19 and TRBJ1-1): DGGITQSPKYLFRKEGQNVTLSCEQNLNHDAMYWYRQDPGQGLRLIYYSQIVNDFQKGDIAEGYSVSREKKESFPLTVTSAQKNPTAFYLCASSLLDRMNTEAFFGQGTRLTVV.

This clonotype was recorded a few times. J is TRBJ1-2 and V is TRBV3-1, with 9 nucleotides matching TRBD1. In germline, CDR1 is LGHDT, CDR2 YNNKEL (reference sequence). The CDR3 is 15 amino acids. With 1 base clipped from V and 6 bases from J, the junction kept 6 bases outside the gene matches. The CDR3 coding sequence is TGTGCCAGCAGCCAAGGGGACAGGGCCTTTGATGGCTACACCTTC. This encodes CASSQGDRAFDGYTF. Combining the CDR3 with reference TRBV3-1 and TRBJ1-2 gives the whole variable domain DTAVSQTPKYLVTQMGNDKSIKCEQNLGHDTMYWYKQDSKKFLKIMFSYNNKELIINETVPNRFSPKSPDKAHLNLHINSLELGDSAVYFCASSQGDRAFDGYTFGSGTRLTVV.

This clonotype occurred a few times. V is TRBV25-1 and J is TRBJ2-4; D perhaps matches TRBD2 (5 bases). The CDR3 has 15 residues. Germline V CDR1 and CDR2: MGHDK, SYGVNS. Trimming left V 3 bases short and J 2 bases short, with 11 bases between. Written as DNA, the CDR3 is TGTGCCAGCAGTGAGGTTGAGGGTTCCAAAAACATTCAGTACTTC. As protein: CASSEVEGSKNIQYF.

This clonotype was seen ten or more times. V usage is TRBV27 and J usage is TRBJ2-7; 10 bases map to TRBD2. This CDR3 contains 14 residues. V was pared by 3 bases and J by 4 bases, with 3 bases of the junction left unmatched. CDR1 and CDR2 (germline): MNHEY, SMNVEV (reference sequence). CDR3 sequence reads: CASSLASGSYEQYF. The CDR3 DNA sequence: TGTGCCAGCAGTTTGGCTAGCGGGAGTTACGAGCAGTACTTC.

This chain uses TRBV18 with TRBJ2-7; 11 nucleotides match TRBD1. The V gene end was trimmed by 6 bases and the J gene end by 6 bases; junction bases not matched to a gene: 4. CDR3 length equals 13 residues. Germline CDR1 reads KGHSH; CDR2 reads LQKENI. Written as DNA, the CDR3 is TGTGCCAGCTCTCAGGACAGGGGGCTCGAGCAGTACTTC. Translating it yields CASSQDRGLEQYF.

The genes are TRBV5-1 and TRBJ2-7; tentative D call: TRBD1 (7 bases). CDR3 length: 17 residues. V lost 0 bases, J lost 0 bases, and 16 bases lay in between. Germline values: CDR1 SGHRS, CDR2 YFSETQ. The CDR3 sequence is CASSLGQGGGASYEQYF. CDR3 DNA: TGCGCCAGCAGCTTGGGACAGGGAGGAGGGGCCTCCTACGAGCAGTACTTC.

This clonotype came up once. V and J are TRBV7-3 and TRBJ2-1; 10 bases fit TRBD2. V lost 0 bases and J lost 7; bases outside the gene matches: 9. This CDR3 is built from 17 residues. Germline V lookup: CDR1 SGHTA, CDR2 FQGTGA. CDR3 coding DNA: TGTGCCAGCAGCTTAACCTCGGGACTAGCGTCCCAGAATGAGCAGTTCTTC. Its protein product is CASSLTSGLASQNEQFF.

CDR3 region: CASSLVVGQTNEKLFF. Here the CDR3 DNA reads TGCGCCAGCAGCTTGGTGGTGGGTCAGACTAATGAAAAACTGTTTTTT. The chain recombines TRBV5-1 with TRBJ1-4; D gene unclear. CDR3 length: 16 residues. The V gene lost 0 bases and the J gene lost 2 bases, with 11 bases spanning the gap. Germline V gene data show CDR1 as SGHRS and CDR2 as YFSETQ.

The chain joins TRBV10-3 to TRBJ1-5; D uncertain. Trimming shortened V by 1 base and J by 7 bases, and 11 bases separated the two germline ends. This CDR3 region has 14 residues. CDR1 ENHRY and CDR2 SYGVKD come from the germline V gene. CDR3: CAISEYFGEQPQHF. For the CDR3, the DNA is TGTGCCATCAGTGAGTATTTTGGGGAACAGCCCCAGCATTTT.

The sample holds many counts of this clonotype. The rearrangement uses TRBV20-1 and TRBJ2-7; D is undetermined. The length of the CDR3 is 13 residues. Trimming cost V 3 bases and J 3 bases, with 12 bases left between them. Germline loops: CDR1 DFQATT, CDR2 SNEGSKA (reference sequence). For the CDR3, the DNA is TGCAGTGCTAGTGGACCCGGTATCTACGAGCAGTACTTC. Its protein product is CSASGPGIYEQYF.